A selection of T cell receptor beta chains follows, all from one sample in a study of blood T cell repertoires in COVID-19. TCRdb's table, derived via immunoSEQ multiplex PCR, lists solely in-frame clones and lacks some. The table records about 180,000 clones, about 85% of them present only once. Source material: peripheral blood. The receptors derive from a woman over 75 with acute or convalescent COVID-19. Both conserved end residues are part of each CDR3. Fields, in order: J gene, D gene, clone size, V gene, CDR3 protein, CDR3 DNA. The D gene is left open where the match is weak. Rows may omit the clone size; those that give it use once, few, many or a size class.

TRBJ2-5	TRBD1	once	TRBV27	CASSFPLRGREETQYF	TGTGCCAGCAGTTTCCCCCTCAGGGGGAGAGAGGAGACCCAGTACTTC
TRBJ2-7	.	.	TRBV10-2	CASTSRDEQYF	TGCGCCAGCACCTCCCGGGACGAGCAGTACTTC
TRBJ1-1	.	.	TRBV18	CASSRTEIMNTEAFF	TGTGCCAGCTCACGGACAGAAATCATGAACACTGAAGCTTTCTTT
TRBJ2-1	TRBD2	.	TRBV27	CASRRGLEGPLYNEQFF	TGTGCCAGCCGGCGGGGGTTGGAAGGACCTCTCTACAATGAGCAGTTCTTC
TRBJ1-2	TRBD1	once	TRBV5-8	CASSSDGQGGYTF	TGTGCCAGCAGTTCAGACGGACAGGGAGGCTACACCTTC
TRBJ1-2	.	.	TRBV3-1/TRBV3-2	CASSPTDSYGYTF	TGTGCCAGCAGCCCGACAGACAGCTATGGCTACACCTTC
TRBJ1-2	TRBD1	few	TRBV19	CASSPLGQGNNYGYTF	TGTGCCAGTAGTCCTCTGGGACAGGGGAATAACTATGGCTACACCTTC
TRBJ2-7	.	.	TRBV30	CAWSADRDEQYF	TGTGCCTGGAGTGCCGACAGAGACGAGCAGTACTTC
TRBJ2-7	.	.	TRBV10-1	CASSESAGPYEQYF	TGCGCCAGCAGTGAGTCCGCGGGCCCCTACGAGCAGTACTTC
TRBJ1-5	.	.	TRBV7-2	CASSFSRGEGQPQHF	TGTGCCAGCAGCTTTAGCAGGGGCGAGGGTCAGCCCCAGCATTTT
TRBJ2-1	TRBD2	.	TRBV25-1	CASRGAGGPFSEQFF	TGTGCCAGCAGGGGAGCGGGAGGGCCATTTAGTGAGCAGTTCTTC
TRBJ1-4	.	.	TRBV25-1	CASSGGRGSGMVEKLFF	TGTGCCAGCAGTGGGGGCAGGGGCTCCGGTATGGTTGAAAAACTGTTTTTT
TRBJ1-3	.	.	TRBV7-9	CASSLTRNTIYF	TGTGCCAGCAGCCTAACCCGAAACACCATATATTTT
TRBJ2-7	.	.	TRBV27	CASSQGGEQYF	TGTGCCAGCAGCCAGGGGGGCGAGCAGTACTTC
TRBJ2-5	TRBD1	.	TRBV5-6	CASSLTGGFVETQYF	TGTGCCAGCAGCTTGACAGGGGGCTTTGTCGAGACCCAGTACTTC
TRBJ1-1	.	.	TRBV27	CASSLRELNTEAFF	TGTGCCAGCAGTTTACGGGAGCTGAACACTGAAGCTTTCTTT
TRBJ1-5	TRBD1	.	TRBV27	CAIEALGQGWSQPQHF	TGTGCCATCGAGGCGTTGGGACAGGGTTGGTCTCAGCCCCAGCATTTT
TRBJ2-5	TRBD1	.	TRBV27	CASTNSGTAKTQYF	TGTGCCAGCACCAATTCCGGGACAGCTAAGACCCAGTACTTC
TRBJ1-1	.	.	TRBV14	CASSRTLNTEAFF	TGTGCCAGCAGCCGCACACTAAACACTGAAGCTTTCTTT
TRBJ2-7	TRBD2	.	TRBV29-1	CSYWGLAGEQYF	TGCAGCTACTGGGGACTAGCGGGTGAGCAGTACTTC
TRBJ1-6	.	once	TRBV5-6	CASSRGVPPLHF	TGTGCCAGCAGCCGCGGGGTTCCACCCCTCCACTTT
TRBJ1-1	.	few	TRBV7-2	CASTARSAVNTEAFF	TGTGCCAGCACCGCTCGGAGTGCGGTGAACACTGAAGCTTTCTTT
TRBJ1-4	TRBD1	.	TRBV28	CASRATGVTNEKLFF	TGTGCCAGCAGAGCGACAGGGGTCACTAATGAAAAACTGTTTTTT
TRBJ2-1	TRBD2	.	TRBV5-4	CASSWGLAGGFNEQFF	TGTGCCAGCAGCTGGGGACTAGCGGGAGGGTTCAATGAGCAGTTCTTC
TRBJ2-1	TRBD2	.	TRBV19	CASSIDLWGGVTYNEQFF	TGTGCCAGTAGTATAGATCTATGGGGAGGGGTCACCTACAATGAGCAGTTCTTC
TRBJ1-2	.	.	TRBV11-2	CASSRIQRASGYTF	TGTGCCAGCAGCCGAATTCAGAGGGCGAGTGGCTACACCTTC
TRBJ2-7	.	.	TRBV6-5	CASSYSNTGLYEQYF	TGTGCCAGCAGTTACTCGAATACAGGGTTGTACGAGCAGTACTTC
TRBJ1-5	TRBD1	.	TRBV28	CASLTGGNQPQHF	TGTGCCAGCTTGACAGGGGGCAATCAGCCCCAGCATTTT